One TCR beta chain is described in this entry. The source of the sample is a study of blood T cell repertoires in COVID-19. Sequenced by immunoSEQ multiplex PCR; TCRdb stores in-frame clones only, minus some. The table has 150,000 to 200,000 clones, less than 90% seen once. Germline CDR1 SGHVS, CDR2 FQNEAQ. This CDR3 comprises 15 residues. V was cut by 2 bases and J by 4 bases, with 12 bases left in between. This clonotype was sampled from a woman between 65 and 79 years old with COVID-19, enrolled during active disease. The chain employs TRBV7-8 and TRBJ1-5; D not certain. Material for sequencing was peripheral blood. The CDR3 bases are TGTGCCAGCAGCTTAAGTCCCGGAGATAATCAGCCCCAGCATTTT. This encodes CASSLSPGDNQPQHF.